What follows describes a single T cell receptor (beta chain). The antigen remains unidentified. The record originates from a study of T-cell memory formation after mild COVID-19. General study findings and limits: Contracting clones localized mainly to CM and EM when CD4+ and mainly to EMRA when CD8+.

Trimming shortened V by 2 bases and J by 0 bases, and 16 bases separated the two germline ends. The CDR3 spans 18 residues. The germline CDR1 and CDR2 sequences are MNHEY and SVGAGI. Each CDR3 protein gets one entry after TCRdb re-called the 5' RACE reads with MiXCR. Here the sample spans 300,000 to 400,000 distinct CDR3 sequences, about a sixth being singletons. The sample was PBMCs or a T cell subset sorted from them (not recorded which). The TCR originated in a man younger than 35 who had mild COVID-19 (a few samples of this study predate the infection). Cell type and time point are not known. The chain uses TRBV6-5 and TRBJ2-2; D is ambiguous. The CDR3 protein is CASSYSPLLPANTGELFF. The DNA for the CDR3 is TGTGCCAGCAGTTACAGTCCGCTCCTTCCTGCGAACACCGGGGAGCTGTTTTTT.